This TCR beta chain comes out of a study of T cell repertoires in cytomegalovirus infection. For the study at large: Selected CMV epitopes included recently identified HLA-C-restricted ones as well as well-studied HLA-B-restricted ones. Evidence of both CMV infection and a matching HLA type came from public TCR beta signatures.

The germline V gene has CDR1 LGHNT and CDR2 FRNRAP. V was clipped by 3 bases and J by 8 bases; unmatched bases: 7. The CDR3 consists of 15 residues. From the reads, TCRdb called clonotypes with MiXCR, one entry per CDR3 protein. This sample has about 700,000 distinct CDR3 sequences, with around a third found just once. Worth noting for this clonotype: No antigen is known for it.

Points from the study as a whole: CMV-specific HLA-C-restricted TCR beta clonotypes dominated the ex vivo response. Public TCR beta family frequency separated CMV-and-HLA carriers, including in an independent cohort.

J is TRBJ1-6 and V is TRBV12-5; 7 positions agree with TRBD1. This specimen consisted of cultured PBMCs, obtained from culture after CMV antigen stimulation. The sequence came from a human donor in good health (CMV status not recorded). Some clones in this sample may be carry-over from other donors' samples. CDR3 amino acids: CASGFMTGSDSPLHF. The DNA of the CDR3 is TGTGCTAGTGGTTTTATGACAGGGTCTGATTCACCCCTCCACTTT.